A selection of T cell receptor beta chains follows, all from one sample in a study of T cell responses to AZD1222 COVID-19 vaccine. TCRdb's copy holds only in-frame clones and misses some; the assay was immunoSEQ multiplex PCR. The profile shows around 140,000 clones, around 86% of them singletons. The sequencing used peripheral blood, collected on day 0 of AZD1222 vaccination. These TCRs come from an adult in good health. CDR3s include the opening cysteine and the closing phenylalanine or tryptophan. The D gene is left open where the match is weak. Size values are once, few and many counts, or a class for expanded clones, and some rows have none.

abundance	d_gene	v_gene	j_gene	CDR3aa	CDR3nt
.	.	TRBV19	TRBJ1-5	CASSISLYGGQPQHF	TGTGCCAGTAGTATAAGTTTGTACGGGGGTCAGCCCCAGCATTTT
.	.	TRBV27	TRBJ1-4	CATSTQRGEKLFF	TGTGCCACCTCGACACAGAGAGGAGAAAAACTGTTTTTT
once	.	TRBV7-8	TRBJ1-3	CASSPGPTNTIYF	TGTGCCAGCAGCCCGGGACCTACCAACACCATATATTTT
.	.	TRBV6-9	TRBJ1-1	CASTPQNTEAFF	TGTGCCAGCACCCCCCAGAACACTGAAGCTTTCTTT
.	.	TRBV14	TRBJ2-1	CASSQVGSYNEQFF	TGTGCCAGCAGCCAAGTAGGGAGCTACAATGAGCAGTTCTTC
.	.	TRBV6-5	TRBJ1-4	CASSYLEATNEKLFF	TGTGCCAGCAGTTACTTGGAGGCAACTAATGAAAAACTGTTTTTT
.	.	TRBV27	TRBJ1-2	CASSLARERYGYTF	TGTGCCAGCAGTTTAGCTAGGGAGAGGTATGGCTACACCTTC
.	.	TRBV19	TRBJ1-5	CASSIDVGSDQPQHF	TGTGCCAGTAGTATAGATGTGGGATCAGATCAGCCCCAGCATTTT
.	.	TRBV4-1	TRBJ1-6	CAKLGPALSSYNSPLHF	TGCGCCAAGCTTGGGCCTGCCCTAAGCTCCTATAATTCACCCCTCCACTTT
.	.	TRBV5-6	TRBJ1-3	CASSLLRDSGNTIYF	TGTGCCAGCAGCCTACTCCGGGACTCCGGAAACACCATATATTTT
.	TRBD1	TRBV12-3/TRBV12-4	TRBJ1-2	CASSLGQGYGYTF	TGTGCCAGCAGTTTAGGACAGGGTTATGGCTACACCTTC
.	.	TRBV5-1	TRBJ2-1	CASSSDLEGEQFF	TGCGCCAGCAGCTCCGACCTGGAGGGTGAGCAGTTCTTC
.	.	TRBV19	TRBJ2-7	CASSIEEGRQEQYF	TGTGCCAGTAGTATAGAGGAGGGGCGTCAGGAGCAGTACTTC
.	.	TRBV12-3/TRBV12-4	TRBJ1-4	CASTPTNEKLFF	TGTGCCAGTACACCAACTAATGAAAAACTGTTTTTT
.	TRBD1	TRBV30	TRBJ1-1	CAWSPNRGTGTEAFF	TGTGCCTGGAGTCCCAACAGGGGGACGGGCACTGAAGCTTTCTTT
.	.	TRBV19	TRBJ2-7	CASSRGEKEITRSEQYF	TGTGCCAGTAGTAGGGGGGAGAAAGAGATAACACGGAGCGAGCAGTACTTC
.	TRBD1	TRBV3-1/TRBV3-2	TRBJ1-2	CASSQGRTKTGGGSGYTF	TGTGCCAGCAGCCAAGGACGTACTAAGACAGGGGGCGGAAGTGGCTACACCTTC
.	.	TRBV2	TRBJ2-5	CASSDPGEETQYF	TGTGCCAGCAGTGATCCGGGGGAAGAGACCCAGTACTTC
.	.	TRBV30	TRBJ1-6	CAWSRDGPLHF	TGTGCCTGGAGCCGGGACGGGCCCCTCCACTTT
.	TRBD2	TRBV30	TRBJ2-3	CAWSVLSGGTTDTQYF	TGTGCCTGGAGTGTACTTAGCGGGGGGACCACAGATACGCAGTATTTT
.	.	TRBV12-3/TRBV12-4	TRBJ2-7	CASSTGVGGEQYF	TGTGCCAGCAGCACAGGAGTAGGGGGCGAGCAGTACTTC
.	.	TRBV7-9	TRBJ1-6	CASSSQVNSPLHF	TGTGCCAGCAGCTCACAGGTCAATTCACCCCTCCACTTT
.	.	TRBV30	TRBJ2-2	CAWKLERSGELFF	TGTGCCTGGAAACTAGAGAGGAGCGGGGAGCTGTTTTTT
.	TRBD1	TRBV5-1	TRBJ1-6	CASSPRVDRGSSPLHF	TGCGCCAGCAGCCCCCGGGTCGACAGGGGAAGTTCACCCCTCCACTTT